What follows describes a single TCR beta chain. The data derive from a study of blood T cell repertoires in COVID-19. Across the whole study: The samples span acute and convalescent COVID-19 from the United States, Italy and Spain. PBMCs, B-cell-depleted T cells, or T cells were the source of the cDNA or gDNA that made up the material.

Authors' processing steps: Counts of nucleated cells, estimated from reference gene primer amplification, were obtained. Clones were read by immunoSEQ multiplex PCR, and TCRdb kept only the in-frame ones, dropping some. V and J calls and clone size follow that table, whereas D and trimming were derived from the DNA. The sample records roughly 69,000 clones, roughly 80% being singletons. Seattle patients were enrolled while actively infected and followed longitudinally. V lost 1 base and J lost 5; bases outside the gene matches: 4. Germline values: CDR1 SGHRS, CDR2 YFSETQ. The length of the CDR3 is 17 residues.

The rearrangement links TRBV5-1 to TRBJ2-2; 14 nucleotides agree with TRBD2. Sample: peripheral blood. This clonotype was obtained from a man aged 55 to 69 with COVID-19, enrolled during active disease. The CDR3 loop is CASSLSGLAGVTGELFF. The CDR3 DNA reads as TGCGCCAGCAGCTTGTCGGGACTAGCGGGAGTTACCGGGGAGCTGTTTTTT.